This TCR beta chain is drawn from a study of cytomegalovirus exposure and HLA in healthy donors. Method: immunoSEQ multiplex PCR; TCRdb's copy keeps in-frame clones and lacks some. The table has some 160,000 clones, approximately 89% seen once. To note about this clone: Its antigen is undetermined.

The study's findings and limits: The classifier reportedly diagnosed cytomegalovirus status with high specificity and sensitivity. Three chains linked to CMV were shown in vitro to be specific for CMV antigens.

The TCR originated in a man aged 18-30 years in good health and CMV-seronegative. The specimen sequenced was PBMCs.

The CDR3 region has the DNA TGTGCCAGCAGCGCGGGTACCGCCTCTGGAAACACCATATATTTT. Translating it yields CASSAGTASGNTIYF. The chain joins TRBV9 to TRBJ1-3, with D uncertain. This CDR3 has 15 amino acids. Between the trimmed V and J ends, which lost 3 bases and 0 bases, there was a span of 10 bases. Germline CDR1 is SGDLS and CDR2 is YYNGEE.